This TCR beta chain came from a study of technical replicates of blood from several donors. CDR3 length equals 15 residues. Germline CDR1 is MGHDK and CDR2 is SYGVNS. Trimming took 4 bases from V and 5 from J, leaving 18 bases between them. Repertoires were generated with immunoSEQ multiplex PCR, while TCRdb's copy carries only in-frame clones and drops some. The table lists about 100,000 clones, approximately 94% of them singletons. The receptor's source is a human donor in good health. The rearrangement links TRBV25-1 to TRBJ2-7; the D gene is possibly TRBD1 (6 bases). Sequencing was performed on T cells isolated from PBMCs. CDR3 sequence (DNA): TGTGCCAGCAGTGCCATTAGGACAGCGCCCGACGAGCAGTACTTC. Translating it yields CASSAIRTAPDEQYF.